This T cell receptor beta chain was captured in a study of T cells after yellow fever vaccination (dated by TCRdb to the late 2010s). About the full investigation: The SMART-Seq v4 Ultra Low Input RNA kit was used to prepare libraries from fractions with low cell numbers. To follow T-cell clones before and after primary and booster YFV17D yellow fever vaccination, bulk TCR alpha and beta repertoires were sequenced over time. Two healthy male donors, one aged 18 to 30 and one aged 30 to 40 years, were included in the cohort. Blood samples were taken at several timepoints before and after primary and secondary immunization, and bulk PBMC replicates and cell subsets were isolated. Study-wide findings and limitations: Computational filtering was needed because FACS-sorted repertoires could contain abundant contaminating clonotypes from the bulk population. The study included only a couple of donors, which limits how far the findings can be generalized. A small share of clonotypes occurred in both CD4 and CD8 compartments, likely arising from convergent recombination. After the booster, most clones that had expanded after primary vaccination were detected again (roughly 96% of CD4 and around nine tenths of CD8), suggesting broad maintenance of memory. Compared with the primary T-cell response, the secondary T-cell response was weaker but faster, peaking on day 5 rather than day 15.

As to this clonotype: Its antigen is unknown. Base qualities are not provided; no much larger clone lies one nucleotide away.

TCR cDNA was synthesized by 5'RACE template switching, through which a universal primer site and unique molecular identifiers were introduced. cDNA synthesis was primed from both the TCR alpha and TCR beta constant segments. Libraries were amplified in two PCR steps, with sample barcodes and sequencing adapters added in the second step. Sequencing of libraries was done on Illumina HiSeq 2500 (2x100 bp) or NovaSeq (2x150 bp). In the original analysis: MIGEC was used to demultiplex reads and collapse the reads into UMI consensus sequences, and MiXCR was used for V(D)J alignment. Vaccine-responding clonotypes were defined with edgeR using replicate PBMC samples, requiring FDR below 0.01 and a log2 fold change above 5 up to day 15. Bulk clonotypes were assigned CD4 or CD8 identity according to which sequenced CD4 or CD8 repertoire held them at higher abundance. Clones were called with MiXCR by TCRdb after fastp trimmed the public reads at Q25, and only in-frame beta chains were retained. Each record represents a unique CDR3 protein, reported with the most common genes and DNA among its rows. TCRdb, not the original authors, processed these V and J calls. The sample profile shows 250,000 or so distinct CDR3 sequences; about 7.1% of them were found once. The ten biggest clones cover about 0.85% of the sample.

V drops 6 bases and J drops 6 bases, leaving 27 bases in between. As encoded in the germline V gene, CDR1 is SGHVS while CDR2 is FQNEAQ. The CDR3 runs 18 amino acids, cysteine and phenylalanine included. Of all the DNA, just the CDR3 is kept, 54 bases in frame from base 1. Sample treatment or condition, as interpreted from the label and publication: live attenuated yellow fever vaccine strain. A standard Ficoll-Paque protocol was used to isolate PBMCs from peripheral blood. Dynabeads CD4 and CD8 positive selection kits were used to isolate the CD4 and CD8 T-cell fractions. RNA was extracted with TriZol from bulk PBMCs, CD4 and CD8 fractions, and dextramer-positive and dextramer-negative fractions.

The rearrangement combines TRBV7-8 with TRBJ1-3, with TRBD1 perhaps the D gene, on 6 matching bases. The material sequenced was CD4+ T cells sorted from PBMCs, taken 15 days after the yellow fever booster vaccination. The TCR comes from a man aged 25 to 45 who received the YFV17D yellow fever vaccine. The CDR3 in this case is CASSSFIGTSDKENTIYF. The sequenced DNA: TGTGCCAGCAGTTCGTTTATCGGGACATCCGACAAGGAAAACACCATATATTTT.